This TCR beta chain was documented in a study of Ad26.COV2.S vaccination and SARS-CoV-2 variants. Across the whole study: Doses of Ad26.COV2.S were injected into muscle once or twice, 56 days apart. Study results and caveats: Total T cell responses, in the TCR breadth and depth analyses, may have been underestimated.

Concerning this clone itself: Its antigen is unidentified.

Produced via immunoSEQ multiplex PCR; TCRdb's table is partial and in-frame only. The data hold a few hundred thousand clones, with around 90% observed a single time. Treatment: 19 received Ad26.COV2.S at low or high dose, single or two shots; roughly 5 received placebo; per-sample allocation not given. Specimens were obtained on day 63 following the first vaccine or placebo injection. The V end was cut by 1 base, the J end by 5 bases, with 20 bases between. Per the germline V gene, CDR1 is LGHNA and CDR2 is YSLEER. This CDR3 region has 18 residues. V is TRBV4-3 and J is TRBJ1-4; D ambiguous. Here the sequenced sample was peripheral blood, taken in a trial of Ad26.COV2.S vaccine versus placebo. The clonotype comes from a person between 18 and 60 years old who received the Ad26.COV2.S COVID-19 vaccine or a placebo. In nucleotides, the CDR3 is TGCGCCAGCAGCCAAGGTGTGACTAACCTTAGGTTCAATGAAAAACTGTTTTTT. Protein sequence: CASSQGVTNLRFNEKLFF.